The 9 T cell receptor beta chains below all came from one sample that was sequenced in a study of T cells in localized non-small cell lung cancer. Produced via immunoSEQ multiplex PCR; TCRdb's table is partial and in-frame only. Of more than 10,000 clones listed, 70% to 90% were seen once; the top ten hold over 6.5%. The specimen was peripheral blood, collected before any cancer treatment. The receptor set was obtained from a male donor aged 60 or older with stage III lung adenocarcinoma.

This chain joins TRBV15 and TRBJ2-7; D is ambiguous. Germline lookup yields CDR1 LNHNV and CDR2 YYDKDF (reference sequence). V was pared by 5 bases and J by 4 bases, with 15 bases between. This CDR3 has 14 amino acids. The CDR3 protein is CATSPLGTPYEQYF. The CDR3 bases are TGTGCCACCAGCCCCCTCGGAACCCCATACGAGCAGTACTTC. The variable domain in full, completed from reference TRBV15 and TRBJ2-7, reads DAMVIQNPRYQVTQFGKPVTLSCSQTLNHNVMYWYQQKSSQAPKLLFHYYDKDFNNEADTPDNFQSRRPNTSFCFLDIRSPGLGDTAMYLCATSPLGTPYEQYFGPGTRLTVT.

The chain is built from TRBV6-5 and TRBJ2-2; perhaps TRBD1 as D (6 bases). Trimming removed 4 bases at V and 6 bases at J, with 9 bases between. Germline V CDR1 and CDR2: MNHEY, SVGAGI. The CDR3 totals 13 residues. In DNA form, the CDR3 reads TGTGCCAGCAGTTCAGGGGTGGCCGGGGAGCTGTTTTTT. As protein: CASSSGVAGELFF.

The chain couples TRBV2 to TRBJ1-1; D is uncertain. Per the germline V gene, CDR1 is SNHLY and CDR2 is FYNNEI. The CDR3 totals 13 residues. Deletions cut 4 bases from V and 5 bases from J, with 11 bases between. The CDR3 region has the DNA TGTGCCAGCAGTGGTGAGGGTGGGACTGAAGCTTTCTTT. Protein product: CASSGEGGTEAFF. The full variable domain, completed using reference TRBV2 and TRBJ1-1, is EPEVTQTPSHQVTQMGQEVILRCVPISNHLYFYWYRQILGQKVEFLVSFYNNEISEKSEIFDDQFSVERPDGSNFTLKIRSTKLEDSAMYFCASSGEGGTEAFFGQGTRLTVV.

The chain joins TRBV5-4 to TRBJ1-2; D possibly corresponds to TRBD1 (5 bases). Germline loops: CDR1 SGHNT, CDR2 YYREEE (reference sequence). This CDR3 spans 15 amino acids. V dropped 4 bases and J dropped 5 bases, with 18 bases sitting between them. The CDR3 spells CASSARGEGRYGYTF. As DNA, the CDR3 is TGTGCCAGCAGCGCGCGTGGGGAGGGGCGTTATGGCTACACCTTC.

On this clone: The same CDR3 is also encoded by other DNA sequences in this sample. V and J are TRBV5-1 and TRBJ2-5; 12 positions agree with TRBD2. The J call is doubtful: the DNA matches TRBJ2-7 better. This CDR3 is built from 16 residues. Germline CDR1 reads SGHRS; CDR2 reads YFSETQ. The CDR3 DNA reads as TGCGCCAGCAGTCGGACTAGCGGGATGAGCTCCTACGAGCAGTACTTC. This sequence encodes CASSRTSGMSSYEQYF.

In its sample, this clone is medium-sized (0.01 to 0.1%). The genes are TRBV7-2 and TRBJ1-1; 8 positions match TRBD1. This CDR3 spans 13 amino acids. CDR1 and CDR2 (germline): SGHTA, FQGNSA. The J segment lost 4 bases and the V segment lost 3 bases, leaving 1 base of the junction unmatched. The CDR3 region is CASSLTGATEAFF. The CDR3 DNA reads as TGTGCCAGCAGCTTGACAGGGGCCACTGAAGCTTTCTTT.

This clone is a singleton in its sample. The rearrangement links TRBV6-1 to TRBJ1-2; possibly TRBD1 for D (5 bases). The CDR3 runs to 14 residues. Germline CDR1 and CDR2: MNHNS and SASEGT. V shed 3 bases and J shed 6 bases, with 14 bases lying between them. The chain's CDR3 is CASSDPGRGNGYTF. For the CDR3, the DNA is TGTGCCAGCAGTGACCCCGGGCGGGGGAATGGCTACACCTTC.

The CDR3 nucleotides are TGTGCCAGCAGTTACGGGACAGATACGCAGTATTTT. Amino acid sequence: CASSYGTDTQYF. This chain links TRBV6-5 with TRBJ2-3; D remains ambiguous. Germline V gives CDR1 MNHEY, CDR2 SVGAGI. V lost 2 bases to trimming and J lost 3 bases, with 3 bases between them. The CDR3 totals 12 residues.

V gene TRBV13 combines with J gene TRBJ2-2; 7 bases are shared with TRBD1. Germline V lookup: CDR1 PRHDT, CDR2 FYEKMQ (reference sequence). CDR3 length equals 14 residues. Losses at the gene ends were 8 bases for V and 6 bases for J; bases not matched to a gene: 9. CDR3 sequence reads: CASARDRAPGELFF. The CDR3 DNA is TGTGCCAGCGCTCGCGACAGGGCCCCCGGGGAGCTGTTTTTT.